The entry below gives a single T cell receptor beta chain sequence along with its context. With 60 Vbeta and 13 Jbeta primers, the PCR was carried out. TCRdb keeps only in-frame clones here, not all; method: immunoSEQ multiplex PCR. The table lists about 160,000 clones, approximately 88% of them singletons. The data stem from a study of cytomegalovirus exposure and HLA in healthy donors. Unmatched junction bases numbered 5, after V lost 8 bases and J lost 1 base. The germline V gene encodes CDR1 MNHNS and CDR2 SASEGT. The CDR3 sequence is 14 residues long. The receptor's source is a boy aged 2 to 10 in good health and CMV-seronegative. The chain links TRBV6-1 to TRBJ2-7, with 10 positions matching TRBD2. Sequencing used PBMCs. The CDR3 nucleotides are TGTGCCAGCGCTAGCGGGGGATGGTCCTACGAGCAGTACTTC. Its translation: CASASGGWSYEQYF.